The 30 T cell receptor beta chains below were found in one sample sequenced in a study of beta chain features in type 1 diabetes (dated by TCRdb to the late 2010s). Library prep was done by the immunoSEQ multiplex PCR assay. All of the isolated RNA was reverse transcribed with the High Capacity cDNA Reverse Transcription Kit, so expressed TCRB transcripts were sequenced. In its TCRdb copy, this immuneACCESS table keeps in-frame sequences only and misses some clones. Where compared with another copy, unresolved V genes explain less than half of these, and the others have no known cause. Within this sample are 70,000 to 95,000 clones, with 25% to 35% of them counted one time only. The biggest ten clones account for about 0.5% of the sample. The sequencing sample was made of stem cell memory CD4+ T cells from blood. Explained via the paper, the cell subset or site label denotes: stem cell-like memory CD4+ T cells. All receptors come from a woman aged 18-35 years in good health.

This clone appeared a few times. This chain links TRBV4-1 with TRBJ2-1; 9 bases are shared with TRBD1. The CDR3 totals 15 residues. Germline CDR1 is MGHRA and CDR2 is YSYEKL. The ends lost 1 base at V and 6 bases at J; junction bases unmatched: 4. The CDR3 is CASSQGRDRVNEQFF. The CDR3 DNA sequence: TGCGCCAGCAGCCAAGGGAGGGACAGGGTCAATGAGCAGTTCTTC.

This chain joins TRBV5-6 and TRBJ1-5, with 7 bases identical to TRBD1. Per the germline V gene, CDR1 is SGHDT and CDR2 is YYEEEE. Losses at the gene ends were 3 bases for V and 1 base for J; bases not matched to a gene: 4. This CDR3 has 15 amino acids. CDR3 coding DNA: TGTGCCAGCAGCTCGGCGGGACAGAGCAATCAGCCCCAGCATTTT. It encodes CASSSAGQSNQPQHF.

The chain recombines TRBV27 with TRBJ1-1, with 10 bases fitting TRBD1. The junction had 2 bases not matched to a gene; V was cut back by 8 bases and J by 2 bases. Germline CDR1 and CDR2: MNHEY and SMNVEV (reference sequence). The CDR3 contains 13 residues. CDR3 loop: CASGDRGNTEAFF. The CDR3, as DNA: TGTGCCAGCGGGGACAGGGGTAACACTGAAGCTTTCTTT.

This chain connects TRBV5-6 to TRBJ1-1; D unresolved. Germline CDR1 is SGHDT and CDR2 is YYEEEE. V was shortened by 1 base and J by 5 bases, with 6 bases between the two germline ends. The CDR3 is made up of 12 amino acids. The CDR3 nucleotides are TGTGCCAGCAGCTTGTGGCGGACTGAAGCTTTCTTT. It specifies CASSLWRTEAFF.

This clone was recorded once. The V gene is TRBV11-2, the J gene TRBJ1-1, with D uncertain. V lost 3 bases and J lost 1, with 9 bases in between. This CDR3 has 14 amino acids. Germline CDR1 is SGHAT and CDR2 is FQNNGV. CDR3 nucleotide sequence: TGTGCCAGCAGCTTCCAGACGGGGAACACTGAAGCTTTCTTT. Amino acid sequence: CASSFQTGNTEAFF.

Only a few counts were recorded for this clone. The chain couples TRBV7-9 to TRBJ1-2; TRBD1 matches 9 bases. The CDR3 runs 13 residues. V gave up 2 bases and J gave up 7 bases; unmatched junction bases: 2. Per germline, CDR1 SEHNR and CDR2 FQNEAQ (reference sequence). CDR3: CASSLTGGRGYTF. In DNA form, the CDR3 reads TGTGCCAGCAGCTTAACAGGGGGCCGTGGCTACACCTTC.

This chain joins TRBV7-9 and TRBJ2-3; D perhaps matches TRBD1 (6 bases). The CDR3 is 15 residues long. Trimming stripped 1 base from V and 2 bases from J, with 10 bases between. CDR1 and CDR2 from the germline V gene are SEHNR and FQNEAQ (reference sequence). The CDR3 sequence: CASSLVDRLTDTQYF. For the CDR3, the DNA is TGTGCCAGCAGCTTAGTGGACAGACTCACAGATACGCAGTATTTT. The entire variable domain, with the rest obtained from reference TRBV7-9 and TRBJ2-3, is as follows: DTGVSQNPRHKITKRGQNVTFRCDPISEHNRLYWYRQTLGQGPEFLTYFQNEAQLEKSRLLSDRFSAERPKGSFSTLEIQRTEQGDSAMYLCASSLVDRLTDTQYFGPGTRLTVL.

This rearrangement joins TRBV30 to TRBJ2-1; 8 bases map to TRBD2. The CDR3 contains 17 residues. Germline CDR1 is GTSNPN and CDR2 is SVGIG (reference sequence). The J segment lost 6 bases and the V segment lost 4 bases, leaving 17 bases of the junction unmatched. The CDR3: CAWTFPRAGTRTNEQFF. CDR3 bases: TGTGCCTGGACTTTCCCCCGGGCCGGGACTAGGACCAATGAGCAGTTCTTC.

The chain has TRBV9 and TRBJ1-2, with 7 positions matching TRBD1. The CDR3 sequence is 17 residues long. Trimming removed 0 bases from V and 7 bases from J; junction bases left unmatched: 15. The germline CDR1 and CDR2 sequences are SGDLS and YYNGEE. CDR3 region: CASSVAPSETGAFGYTF. For the CDR3, the DNA is TGTGCCAGCAGCGTAGCTCCCTCGGAAACAGGGGCTTTTGGCTACACCTTC.

This clone was seen a few times. The rearrangement links TRBV7-2 to TRBJ2-5, with D possibly matching TRBD2 (6 bases). Germline V gene lookup returns CDR1 SGHTA and CDR2 FQGNSA. CDR3 size: 14 residues. With 1 base removed from V and 0 bases from J, the gap between germline ends came to 6 bases. CDR3 DNA sequence: TGTGCCAGCAGCTTAGGCGGGAACCAAGAGACCCAGTACTTC. This gives the protein CASSLGGNQETQYF.

The chain couples TRBV21-1 to TRBJ2-1; TRBD1, the D gene given by the table, was not confirmed from the DNA. TRBV21-1 is tagged as a pseudogene. This CDR3 is 18 amino acids long. CDR3 sequence: CASSQSTSSGDRGNEQFF. CDR3 coding DNA: TGTGCCAGCAGCCAATCTACGTCTTCAGGGGATCGCGGCAATGAGCAGTTCTTC.

The chain is built from TRBV4-3 and TRBJ2-1; D unresolved. V was clipped by 0 bases and J by 5 bases, with 11 bases between them. This CDR3 has 15 amino acids. Germline values: CDR1 LGHNA, CDR2 YSLEER. The CDR3 sequence: CASSQESRRDNEQFF. CDR3 in DNA: TGCGCCAGCAGCCAAGAAAGTCGTCGGGACAATGAGCAGTTCTTC.

This chain links TRBV7-9 with TRBJ1-2, with 7 bases matching TRBD1. Germline V gives CDR1 SEHNR, CDR2 FQNEAQ (reference sequence). The CDR3 has 13 residues. V was clipped by 6 bases and J by 6 bases; unmatched bases: 7. CDR3 in DNA: TGTGCCAGCAGTCCCAGGGGGTGGGATGGCTACACCTTC. Translation gives CASSPRGWDGYTF.

The chain employs TRBV9 and TRBJ2-3; 12 bases are shared with TRBD2. Germline lookup yields CDR1 SGDLS and CDR2 YYNGEE. The CDR3 contains 17 residues. Losses at the gene ends were 3 bases for V and 3 bases for J; bases not matched to a gene: 8. The CDR3 protein is CASSAGLAGPGTDTQYF. The CDR3 region has the DNA TGTGCCAGCAGCGCGGGACTAGCGGGTCCAGGGACAGATACGCAGTATTTT.

The count of this clone is one. J is TRBJ1-1 and V is TRBV4-1, with D perhaps TRBD1 (5 bases). The V end lost 4 bases, the J end lost 3 bases, and 18 bases lay between the germline ends. Germline V gene lookup returns CDR1 MGHRA and CDR2 YSYEKL. The CDR3 is made up of 16 amino acids. The CDR3 DNA sequence: TGCGCCAGCAGCCTCGTGGGGGGAGGGCGCGACACTGAAGCTTTCTTT. Amino acids: CASSLVGGGRDTEAFF.

This chain joins TRBV20-1 and TRBJ2-3; D not resolved. Germline values: CDR1 DFQATT, CDR2 SNEGSKA (reference sequence). The V end was cut by 2 bases, the J end by 4 bases, with 4 bases between. The CDR3 contains 11 residues. In nucleotides, the CDR3 is TGCAGTGCTAGAAGCCCAGATACGCAGTATTTT. Protein: CSARSPDTQYF.

The rearrangement links TRBV7-9 to TRBJ1-6, with D unresolved. From germline, CDR1 is SEHNR and CDR2 FQNEAQ (reference sequence). The CDR3 is 14 amino acids. V dropped 2 bases and J dropped 8 bases, with 10 bases sitting between them. The CDR3 sequence: CASSLSAGDSPLHF. Written as DNA, the CDR3 is TGTGCCAGCAGCTTATCTGCCGGGGATTCACCCCTCCACTTT.

This clone was counted between two and nine times. The chain couples TRBV5-4 to TRBJ2-7, with a possible D match to TRBD1 (6 bases). The CDR3 spans 12 residues. Germline CDR1 SGHNT, CDR2 YYREEE (reference sequence). Deletions cut 5 bases from V and 6 bases from J, with 12 bases between. The CDR3: CASSNQGFEQYF. For the CDR3, the DNA is TGTGCCAGCAGTAACCAGGGGTTCGAGCAGTACTTC.

V is TRBV4-1 and J is TRBJ1-2; D gene uncertain. The CDR3 has 14 residues. Germline assignment: CDR1 MGHRA and CDR2 YSYEKL. The germline V and J ends were trimmed by 4 bases and 1 base, with 10 bases remaining between them. Written as DNA, the CDR3 is TGCGCCAGCAGCCCCGGGGAAATTAACTATGGCTACACCTTC. This sequence encodes CASSPGEINYGYTF.

The chain recombines TRBV27 with TRBJ1-1; 8 bases are a match to TRBD1. The V and J ends lost 5 bases and 2 bases, in that order; junction bases with no gene match: 7. Germline V CDR1 and CDR2: MNHEY, SMNVEV (reference sequence). The CDR3 totals 15 residues. This CDR3 reads CASSHISGGNTEAFF. The CDR3 DNA reads as TGTGCCAGCAGTCATATATCAGGGGGCAACACTGAAGCTTTCTTT.

This clone was seen a handful of times. The chain recombines TRBV30 with TRBJ1-2; D perhaps matches TRBD1 (5 bases). Germline lookup yields CDR1 GTSNPN and CDR2 SVGIG (reference sequence). The CDR3 consists of 12 residues. Trimming shortened V by 1 base and J by 4 bases, and 7 bases separated the two germline ends. The CDR3 sequence is CAWSEGLYGYTF. CDR3 nucleotides: TGTGCCTGGAGTGAGGGACTCTATGGCTACACCTTC.

V usage is TRBV11-2 and J usage is TRBJ2-6; D is unresolved. The CDR3 length is 15 residues. Trimming removed 5 bases at V and 1 base at J, with 9 bases between. In germline, CDR1 is SGHAT, CDR2 FQNNGV. The DNA of the CDR3 is TGTGCCAGCAGCCCTAGTCCGTCTGGGGCCAACGTCCTGACTTTC. It codes for CASSPSPSGANVLTF.

The rearrangement links TRBV4-2 to TRBJ2-7; 8 bases map to TRBD2. Germline V CDR1 and CDR2: LGHNA, YNFKEQ. The CDR3 loop spans 15 amino acids. J gave up 6 bases and V 0 bases, and 7 bases lay outside the gene matches. CDR3 loop: CASSQESGGAGEQYF. The CDR3 nucleotides are TGTGCCAGCAGCCAAGAGTCGGGGGGGGCGGGCGAGCAGTACTTC.

This chain uses TRBV4-1 with TRBJ1-3, with unresolved D. CDR3 length: 15 amino acids. V was clipped by 8 bases and J by 0 bases, with 14 bases between them. Germline V gives CDR1 MGHRA, CDR2 YSYEKL. The CDR3 reads CASGSQWPSGNTIYF. The CDR3 bases are TGCGCCAGCGGCTCTCAATGGCCCTCTGGAAACACCATATATTTT.

This chain connects TRBV4-3 to TRBJ1-5; TRBD1 matches 8 bases. Germline V gives CDR1 LGHNA, CDR2 YSLEER. The CDR3 is made up of 13 amino acids. V shed 3 bases and J 5 bases; nucleotides not matched to a gene: 0. As DNA, the CDR3 is TGCGCCAGCAGCCAGGGACAGGATCAGCCCCAGCATTTT. The encoded protein is CASSQGQDQPQHF.

The V call is TRBV7-2, the J call TRBJ2-7; TRBD2 agrees at 9 bases. Per germline, CDR1 SGHTA and CDR2 FQGNSA. The CDR3 sequence is 17 residues long. Trimming at V came to 5 bases and at J to 0 bases, leaving 11 bases not matched to a gene. CDR3 protein: CASSPGRAGGSSYEQYF. The CDR3 nucleotides read TGTGCCAGCAGCCCCGGGCGTGCGGGGGGGAGCTCCTACGAGCAGTACTTC.

Details on this clone: Its ends do not fully match the called genes, so a read error is possible. V usage is TRBV4-1 and J usage is TRBJ2-7, with 7 bases matching TRBD1. Germline-derived CDR1 and CDR2 are MGHRA and YSYEKL. The CDR3 covers 16 residues. The CDR3 DNA reads as TGTGCCAGCAGCCTCCAGCCCGGCTTACAGGGGTTCGAGCAGTACTTC. Its translation is CASSLQPGLQGFEQYF.

The table lists this clone with a few counts. The rearrangement joins TRBV2 to TRBJ2-7, with TRBD2 matching over 11 bases. Germline CDR1 SNHLY, CDR2 FYNNEI. V lost 1 base to trimming and J lost 2 bases; unmatched junction nucleotides: 1. This CDR3 has 15 residues. CDR3 coding DNA: TGTGCCAGCAGTGAAGGGGGACTAGCGGCCTACGAGCAGTACTTC. Translated: CASSEGGLAAYEQYF.

The chain carries TRBV15 and TRBJ2-1; 14 nucleotides align to TRBD2. The CDR3 has 16 amino acids. The V segment lost 2 bases and the J segment 7 bases; nucleotides outside the gene matches: 4. Germline V gives CDR1 LNHNV, CDR2 YYDKDF (reference sequence). CDR3 sequence: CATSRYGLAGGNEQFF. The CDR3 nucleotides are TGTGCCACCAGCAGATATGGACTAGCGGGAGGAAATGAGCAGTTCTTC.

The V and J genes are TRBV11-3 and TRBJ2-2; TRBD2 agrees at 11 bases. The germline V gene has CDR1 SGHNT and CDR2 YENEEA. CDR3 length: 16 amino acids. V was clipped by 4 bases and J by 5 bases; unmatched bases: 6. The CDR3 nucleotides are TGTGCCAGCAGCTGGCTAGCGGGAGGAAGGACCGGGGAGCTGTTTTTT. Translated, it gives CASSWLAGGRTGELFF.